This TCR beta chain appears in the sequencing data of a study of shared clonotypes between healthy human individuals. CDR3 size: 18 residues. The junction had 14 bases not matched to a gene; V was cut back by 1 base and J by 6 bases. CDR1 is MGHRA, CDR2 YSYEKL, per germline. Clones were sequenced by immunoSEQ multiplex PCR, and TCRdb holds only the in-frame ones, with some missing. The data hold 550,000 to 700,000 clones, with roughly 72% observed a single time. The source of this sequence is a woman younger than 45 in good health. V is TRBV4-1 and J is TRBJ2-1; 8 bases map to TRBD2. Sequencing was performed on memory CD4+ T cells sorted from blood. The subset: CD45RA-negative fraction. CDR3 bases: TGCGCCAGCAGCCAAGCCTTCTCCCCCAGCGGGAGAGGCAATGAGCAGTTCTTC. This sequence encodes CASSQAFSPSGRGNEQFF.